Below are 3 T cell receptor beta chains sequenced from a single sample in a study of identical twins. TCRdb reprocessed the 5' RACE reads with MiXCR, giving one entry per CDR3 protein. The sample records approximately 1.8 million distinct CDR3 sequences, more than 30% being singletons. The sample taken for sequencing was cord blood. The receptors originated from a newborn girl in good health.

This clonotype appeared a few times. The rearrangement uses TRBV28 and TRBJ1-2; TRBD1 agrees at 11 bases. The V gene end was trimmed by 4 bases and the J gene end by 0 bases; junction bases not matched to a gene: 4. Germline values: CDR1 MDHEN, CDR2 SYDVKM. The CDR3 covers 16 residues. CDR3 bases: TGTGCCAGCAGTTCCCGGGACAGGGGGGCTAACTATGGCTACACCTTC. This gives the protein CASSSRDRGANYGYTF.

The gene calls are TRBV7-2 and TRBJ1-6; no reliable D call. The length of the CDR3 is 16 residues. V was cut by 3 bases and J by 0 bases, with 9 bases left in between. Germline lookup yields CDR1 SGHTA and CDR2 FQGNSA. The DNA for the CDR3 is TGTGCCAGCAGCTTTTCTGAGAGCTCCTATAATTCACCCCTCCACTTT. It specifies CASSFSESSYNSPLHF.

The rearrangement uses TRBV12-3 or TRBV12-4 and TRBJ2-5; D unclear. Trimming stripped 4 bases from V and 5 bases from J, with 14 bases between. The CDR3 covers 14 residues. The CDR3 loop is CASSSLVSLETQYF. The CDR3 nucleotides read TGTGCCAGCAGTTCCCTGGTTAGCCTGGAGACCCAGTACTTC.